This T cell receptor (beta chain) was captured in a study of cytomegalovirus exposure and HLA in healthy donors. Study conclusions and caveats: In an earlier analysis, about 87% or about 30%: the productive usage of most TCR beta V segments.

Comments on this clone: The antigen is undetermined.

60 Vbeta and 13 Jbeta primers were used in PCR. The protocol was immunoSEQ multiplex PCR, while the TCRdb copy is restricted to in-frame clones and leaves out a portion. The table gives about 40,000 clones; the top ten clones make up around 10% of it. The CDR3 runs 18 residues. The germline gives CDR1 MRHNA, CDR2 SNTAGT. V gave up 1 base and J gave up 2 bases, with 15 bases separating them. The sequence derives from a man aged 40-55 years in good health and CMV-seropositive. The sequencing input was PBMCs. V is TRBV6-4 and J is TRBJ2-6; tentatively, D is TRBD1 (5 bases). The CDR3 DNA sequence: TGTGCCAGCAGTGACTATTCGCTGGGGCGCCCTGGGGCCAACGTCCTGACTTTC. Encoded protein: CASSDYSLGRPGANVLTF.